A single sample gave rise to the 17 T cell receptor beta chains below, sequenced in a study of cytomegalovirus exposure and HLA in healthy donors. In the PCR, 60 Vbeta and 13 Jbeta primers were used. Profiling relied on immunoSEQ multiplex PCR, and the TCRdb table lists in-frame clones only, not all of them. In the table there are just under 95,000 clones, around 74% of which are singletons. Sequencing was carried out using PBMCs. These receptors were taken from a man between 50 and 59 years old in good health and CMV-seropositive.

A single count supports this clone. This chain links TRBV19 with TRBJ1-2; 10 bases map to TRBD1. Losses at the gene ends were 8 bases for V and 2 bases for J; bases not matched to a gene: 5. The CDR3 is 14 amino acids. Germline CDR1 and CDR2: LNHDA and SQIVND (reference sequence). The chain's CDR3 is CASHPGQGNYGYTF. CDR3 coding DNA: TGTGCCAGTCACCCGGGACAGGGGAACTATGGCTACACCTTC.

This clone was seen only a few times. The rearrangement uses TRBV9 and TRBJ2-2; weak D call: TRBD2 (5 bases). Trimming took off 5 bases at V and 4 bases at J, with 6 bases between the two ends. Germline-derived CDR1 and CDR2 are SGDLS and YYNGEE. CDR3 length: 12 amino acids. The DNA for the CDR3 is TGTGCCAGCAGAGAGGGCACCGGGGAGCTGTTTTTT. Translation: CASREGTGELFF.

The chain employs TRBV13 and TRBJ1-1, with 8 bases fitting TRBD1. This CDR3 is built from 15 residues. J was trimmed by 6 bases and V by 2 bases; bases with no gene match: 8. The V gene's germline CDR1 is PRHDT and CDR2 FYEKMQ (reference sequence). CDR3: CASSLRGRGRSEAFF. CDR3 in DNA: TGTGCCAGCAGCTTACGCGGCAGGGGGCGGTCTGAAGCTTTCTTT.

V gene TRBV19 combines with J gene TRBJ2-4; 11 bases are shared with TRBD1. Looked up from germline, CDR1 is LNHDA and CDR2 is SQIVND (reference sequence). Trimming removed 5 bases from V and 2 bases from J; junction bases left unmatched: 8. CDR3 length equals 17 residues. Here the CDR3 DNA reads TGTGCCAGTAGTTCTAGCGGGACAGGGGGGACCAAAAACATTCAGTACTTC. Protein product: CASSSSGTGGTKNIQYF.

The sample holds a few counts of this clone. The chain links TRBV18 to TRBJ2-7, with unresolved D. The germline V gene encodes CDR1 KGHSH and CDR2 LQKENI. V lost 1 base, J lost 3 bases, and 10 bases lay in between. CDR3 size: 14 residues. CDR3 in amino acids: CASSPQTTGYEQYF. The CDR3 coding sequence is TGTGCCAGCTCACCACAAACTACGGGCTACGAGCAGTACTTC. Full variable domain (rest looked up from reference TRBV18 and TRBJ2-7): NAGVMQNPRHLVRRRGQEARLRCSPMKGHSHVYWYRQLPEEGLKFMVYLQKENIIDESGMPKERFSAEFPKEGPSILRIQQVVRGDSAAYFCASSPQTTGYEQYFGPGTRLTVT.

This clone was detected only once. The J gene is TRBJ2-5, the V gene TRBV19; D possibly corresponds to TRBD2 (6 bases). CDR1 and CDR2 (germline): LNHDA, SQIVND (reference sequence). This CDR3 comprises 14 residues. Trimming stripped 6 bases from V and 4 bases from J, with 15 bases between. DNA for the CDR3: TGTGCCAGTAGAACCTCGGCGGGGCGAGAGACCCAGTACTTC. This translates into CASRTSAGRETQYF.

The genes are TRBV7-2 and TRBJ1-5; D possibly corresponds to TRBD1 (5 bases). V gave up 1 base and J gave up 3 bases, with 7 bases separating them. Looked up from germline, CDR1 is SGHTA and CDR2 is FQGNSA. This CDR3 is 14 amino acids long. The CDR3 sequence: CASSLGGNNQPQHF. The CDR3 nucleotides are TGTGCCAGCAGCTTAGGGGGCAACAATCAGCCCCAGCATTTT.

J is TRBJ2-7 and V is TRBV7-8, with 9 bases that match TRBD2. Trimming cost V 5 bases and J 4 bases; bases outside gene matches: 6. Germline CDR1 is SGHVS and CDR2 is FQNEAQ. The CDR3 extends over 14 amino acids. CDR3 DNA sequence: TGTGCCAGCAGCCTTAGCGGGAGACTATACGAGCAGTACTTC. Translating it yields CASSLSGRLYEQYF.

The gene calls are TRBV7-3 and TRBJ2-5; TRBD2 aligns across 8 bases. From germline, CDR1 is SGHTA and CDR2 FQGTGA. Unmatched junction bases numbered 9, after V lost 4 bases and J lost 5 bases. CDR3 length: 15 residues. The CDR3: CASSSGGGGSETQYF. The CDR3 DNA sequence: TGTGCCAGCAGCTCTGGTGGCGGGGGGAGTGAGACCCAGTACTTC.

The V gene is TRBV25-1, the J gene TRBJ2-7, with 7 bases that match TRBD1. The CDR3 contains 16 residues. V was clipped by 3 bases and J by 2 bases; unmatched bases: 10. Germline CDR1 reads MGHDK; CDR2 reads SYGVNS. The CDR3 sequence: CASSDLQGPSPYEQYF. As DNA, the CDR3 is TGTGCCAGCAGTGACCTACAGGGGCCCTCTCCCTACGAGCAGTACTTC.

The V call is TRBV27, the J call TRBJ1-5, with no clear D. Germline values: CDR1 MNHEY, CDR2 SMNVEV (reference sequence). Trimming left V 8 bases short and J 1 base short, with 12 bases between. The CDR3 has 14 amino acids. CDR3 protein: CASGPAGSNQPQHF. The CDR3 DNA reads as TGTGCCAGCGGTCCAGCAGGAAGCAATCAGCCCCAGCATTTT.

The chain couples TRBV9 to TRBJ1-1, with TRBD1 matching over 9 bases. Germline V lookup: CDR1 SGDLS, CDR2 YYNGEE. J lost 0 bases, V lost 4 bases, and 10 bases had no gene match. The CDR3 sequence is 17 residues long. Here the CDR3 DNA reads TGTGCCAGCAGCCAAGGGACAGGGTGGAAAGTGAACACTGAAGCTTTCTTT. Translating gives CASSQGTGWKVNTEAFF.

The J gene is TRBJ2-3, the V gene TRBV4-3, with TRBD1 matching 7 bases. Germline CDR1 LGHNA, CDR2 YSLEER. The V segment lost 4 bases and the J segment 6 bases; nucleotides outside the gene matches: 10. The CDR3 consists of 15 residues. CDR3 sequence reads: CASSRSGTAGDTQYF. For the CDR3, the DNA is TGCGCCAGCAGCCGGTCAGGGACAGCAGGTGATACGCAGTATTTT.

This chain uses TRBV28 with TRBJ1-5; 7 positions match TRBD1. CDR1 is MDHEN and CDR2 is SYDVKM in the germline V gene. The length of the CDR3 is 15 residues. J lost 6 bases, V lost 10 bases, and 15 bases had no gene match. CDR3 bases: TGTGCCACCCGGCCCACAGGGGCCCGGGGTCAGCCCCAGCATTTT. This gives the protein CATRPTGARGQPQHF.

The genes are TRBV5-1 and TRBJ2-7; 9 nucleotides align to TRBD2. The germline V gene encodes CDR1 SGHRS and CDR2 YFSETQ. This CDR3 contains 15 residues. The V gene end was trimmed by 5 bases and the J gene end by 0 bases; junction bases not matched to a gene: 6. The CDR3 loop is CASRTAGGGSYEQYF. In DNA, the CDR3 is TGCGCCAGCAGGACCGCGGGGGGGGGCTCCTACGAGCAGTACTTC.

The chain is built from TRBV7-8 and TRBJ2-7, with 7 bases fitting TRBD1. Trimming at V came to 6 bases and at J to 4 bases, leaving 9 bases not matched to a gene. In germline, CDR1 is SGHVS, CDR2 FQNEAQ. The CDR3 is 14 amino acids. CDR3 bases: TGTGCCAGCAGGGCCGGGACAGAACTATACGAGCAGTACTTC. This codes for CASRAGTELYEQYF.

The CDR3 loop reads CASSPKDRLQETQYF. DNA for the CDR3: TGTGCCAGCAGCCCTAAGGACAGGCTTCAAGAGACCCAGTACTTC. The chain recombines TRBV7-9 with TRBJ2-5; TRBD1 aligns across 7 bases. Trimming at V came to 5 bases and at J to 2 bases, leaving 8 bases not matched to a gene. CDR3 length: 15 residues. CDR1 SEHNR and CDR2 FQNEAQ come from the germline V gene (reference sequence).